The clone carrying this T cell receptor beta chain has more than one count but fewer than ten. This sample was included in a study of cytomegalovirus exposure and HLA in healthy donors. Trimming took 5 bases from V and 6 from J, leaving 13 bases between them. This CDR3 spans 13 amino acids. Germline CDR1 and CDR2: SEHNR and FQNEAQ (reference sequence). PCR primers comprised 60 Vbeta and 13 Jbeta primers. Some clones are missing from TCRdb's copy, which holds only in-frame ones; the method was immunoSEQ multiplex PCR. The top ten hold less than 3.5% of the sample, which has roughly 200,000 clones, 75% to 90% seen once.

The TCR originated in a woman aged 40-49 years in good health and CMV-seronegative. This chain joins TRBV7-9 and TRBJ1-1; possibly TRBD1 for D (5 bases). Sequenced material: PBMCs. The CDR3 sequence: CASSDSTHSEAFF. CDR3 coding DNA: TGTGCCAGCAGCGACAGTACCCACTCTGAAGCTTTCTTT.